These T cell receptor beta chains were read from a single sample in a study of shared clonotypes between healthy human individuals. Sequencing used immunoSEQ multiplex PCR; TCRdb keeps in-frame clones, though not all of them. The table includes 2 million or so clones, around 96% detected once. The sequenced sample consisted of naive CD8+ T cells sorted from blood. The origin of the receptors is a man between 18 and 35 years old in good health. CDR3s include the opening cysteine and the closing phenylalanine or tryptophan. The D gene is left open where the match is weak. For some rows the clone size is stated as once, few or many, or as a class when expanded; others skip it.

v_gene	d_gene	abundance	j_gene	CDR3aa	CDR3nt
TRBV5-6	TRBD1	.	TRBJ2-7	CASSLEQGFFYEQYF	TGTGCCAGCAGCTTGGAACAGGGGTTTTTCTACGAGCAGTACTTC
TRBV10-2	.	.	TRBJ2-1	CASSPSGVHEQFF	TGCGCCAGCAGTCCATCGGGGGTCCATGAGCAGTTCTTC
TRBV4-3	TRBD2	.	TRBJ2-5	CASSQLLAPQETQYF	TGCGCCAGCAGCCAATTACTAGCGCCACAAGAGACCCAGTACTTC
TRBV9	.	.	TRBJ2-7	CASSVVGFPYEQYF	TGTGCCAGCAGCGTAGTAGGGTTCCCCTACGAGCAGTACTTC
TRBV6-6	TRBD1	.	TRBJ2-1	CASSFDRGYNEQFF	TGTGCCAGCAGCTTCGACAGGGGATACAATGAGCAGTTCTTC
TRBV5-8	.	.	TRBJ2-7	CASSQNQGFRYEQYF	TGTGCCAGCAGCCAAAACCAGGGTTTTCGGTACGAGCAGTACTTC
TRBV2	.	.	TRBJ1-5	CASLGDSNQPQHF	TGTGCCAGCCTCGGGGATAGCAATCAGCCCCAGCATTTT
TRBV14	TRBD2	.	TRBJ2-3	CASSQDPWVAGADTQYF	TGTGCCAGCAGCCAAGATCCTTGGGTGGCGGGAGCAGATACGCAGTATTTT
TRBV6-4	.	once	TRBJ2-1	CASSDSPSRLNEQFF	TGTGCCAGCAGTGACTCGCCTAGTCGGCTTAATGAGCAGTTCTTC
TRBV19	TRBD1	.	TRBJ2-1	CASSALEGAYREQFF	TGTGCCAGTAGTGCATTAGAGGGGGCATACCGTGAGCAGTTCTTC
TRBV5-8	.	.	TRBJ2-1	CASGGTGEQFF	TGTGCCAGTGGCGGGACGGGTGAGCAGTTCTTC
TRBV7-6	TRBD2	.	TRBJ2-1	CASSLASPLAGSYNEQFF	TGTGCCAGCAGCTTAGCCTCCCCTCTAGCGGGCTCCTACAATGAGCAGTTCTTC
TRBV7-9	TRBD2	.	TRBJ2-5	CASSLEGLAKETQYF	TGTGCCAGCAGCTTAGAGGGACTAGCAAAAGAGACCCAGTACTTC
TRBV25-1	TRBD1	.	TRBJ1-2	CASSDYNGQGSVGYTF	TGTGCCAGCAGTGATTACAACGGACAGGGCTCGGTGGGCTACACCTTC
TRBV29-1	TRBD1	.	TRBJ2-3	CSVAGRGTDTQYF	TGCAGCGTTGCAGGCAGGGGGACAGATACGCAGTATTTT
TRBV28	.	.	TRBJ2-2	CASSFPGGLNTGELFF	TGTGCCAGCAGTTTTCCTGGGGGGCTGAACACCGGGGAGCTGTTTTTT
TRBV9	.	.	TRBJ1-1	CASSVGGEWMNTEAFF	TGTGCCAGCAGCGTGGGCGGGGAGTGGATGAACACTGAAGCTTTCTTT
TRBV19	.	.	TRBJ2-5	CASSIGRFQETQYF	TGTGCCAGTAGTATAGGACGTTTCCAAGAGACCCAGTACTTC
TRBV27	.	.	TRBJ2-1	CASSSTDSSYNEQFF	TGTGCCAGCAGTTCGACAGATAGCTCCTACAATGAGCAGTTCTTC
TRBV6-6	.	.	TRBJ1-1	CASSYSQIWNTEAFF	TGTGCCAGCAGTTACTCGCAGATCTGGAACACTGAAGCTTTCTTT
TRBV10-1	.	.	TRBJ1-1	CASSESRLMNTEAFF	TGCGCCAGCAGTGAGTCGAGGCTGATGAACACTGAAGCTTTCTTT
TRBV6-4	TRBD2	.	TRBJ2-3	CASSDSGLGSTQYF	TGTGCCAGCAGTGACTCGGGACTAGGGAGTACGCAGTATTTT
TRBV2	TRBD1	.	TRBJ1-1	CASSEWDRAEAFF	TGTGCCAGCAGTGAGTGGGACAGGGCTGAAGCTTTCTTT
TRBV5-5	.	.	TRBJ2-5	CASSSDTGQETQYF	TGTGCCAGCAGCTCCGATACAGGGCAAGAGACCCAGTACTTC
TRBV9	TRBD1	.	TRBJ2-7	CASSAPGTGEYEQYF	TGTGCCAGCAGCGCTCCCGGGACAGGGGAGTACGAGCAGTACTTC
TRBV19	.	.	TRBJ1-4	CASSLEMGIGEKLFF	TGTGCCAGTAGTCTGGAGATGGGGATAGGTGAAAAACTGTTTTTT
TRBV10-3	TRBD1	few	TRBJ2-1	CAISEGQGAYEQFF	TGTGCCATCAGTGAGGGACAGGGGGCCTATGAGCAGTTCTTC
TRBV20-1	.	.	TRBJ1-2	CSEIVCGYTF	TGCAGTGAAATCGTATGTGGCTACACCTTC
TRBV27	TRBD2	once	TRBJ2-1	CASSTPISGGVNEQFF	TGTGCCAGCAGCACGCCCATTAGCGGGGGGGTTAATGAGCAGTTCTTC
TRBV7-2	.	.	TRBJ2-7	CASSLYREHYEQYF	TGTGCCAGCAGCCTCTACCGGGAGCACTACGAGCAGTACTTC
TRBV11-3	.	.	TRBJ2-1	CASSPSPLATEQFF	TGTGCCAGCAGCCCATCGCCCTTGGCTACTGAGCAGTTCTTC
TRBV27	.	.	TRBJ1-2	CASALLQGLAYGYTF	TGTGCCAGCGCGCTGTTACAGGGACTCGCCTATGGCTACACCTTC
TRBV27	.	.	TRBJ1-6	CASSFLGGGLPNSPLHF	TGTGCCAGCAGTTTCCTGGGGGGGGGCCTCCCTAATTCACCCCTCCACTTT
TRBV7-9	.	.	TRBJ2-2	CASSLGGTGELFF	TGTGCCAGCAGCTTAGGAGGGACCGGGGAGCTGTTTTTT
TRBV10-3	TRBD1	.	TRBJ2-7	CAIRPLNGTAYEQYF	TGTGCCATCAGGCCATTAAATGGGACAGCCTACGAGCAGTACTTC
TRBV28	.	once	TRBJ2-5	CASSSSGTPGETQYF	TGTGCCAGCAGTTCCTCCGGGACTCCCGGGGAGACCCAGTACTTC
TRBV28	TRBD1	.	TRBJ1-2	CASSTPGQRLGGYTF	TGTGCCAGCAGTACACCGGGACAGCGATTAGGGGGCTACACCTTC
TRBV12-5	.	.	TRBJ2-1	CASGLVEEQFF	TGTGCTAGTGGTTTGGTAGAGGAGCAGTTCTTC
TRBV30	.	.	TRBJ1-5	CAWSVTTSNQPQHF	TGTGCCTGGAGTGTAACGACTAGCAATCAGCCCCAGCATTTT
TRBV5-1	.	.	TRBJ2-5	CASSSLPASVPTQYF	TGCGCCAGCAGCTCTCTCCCCGCTAGCGTGCCGACCCAGTACTTC
TRBV2	.	.	TRBJ2-7	CASSEGGFEQYF	TGTGCCAGCAGTGAAGGAGGCTTCGAGCAGTACTTC
TRBV6-5	.	.	TRBJ2-5	CASSYSIVEDQETQYF	TGTGCCAGCAGTTACTCGATTGTTGAGGACCAAGAGACCCAGTACTTC
TRBV4-1	.	.	TRBJ1-2	CASSPKQGYYGYTF	TGCGCCAGCAGCCCTAAACAGGGATACTATGGCTACACCTTC
TRBV7-9	.	.	TRBJ2-7	CASSRGTVDEQYF	TGTGCCAGCAGCCGCGGGACAGTGGACGAGCAGTACTTC
TRBV11-2	.	once	TRBJ2-3	CASSPDGWEPTDTQYF	TGTGCCAGCAGCCCCGATGGATGGGAGCCCACAGATACGCAGTATTTT
TRBV7-9	.	.	TRBJ1-4	CASSFAPEEKLFF	TGTGCCAGCAGCTTTGCGCCGGAGGAAAAACTGTTTTTT
TRBV7-9	.	.	TRBJ2-5	CASSPTFSGTQYF	TGTGCCAGCAGCCCCACCTTCAGTGGGACCCAGTACTTC
TRBV7-2	.	few	TRBJ2-7	CASSSVGGGSYEQYF	TGTGCCAGCAGCTCAGTAGGGGGAGGCTCCTACGAGCAGTACTTC
TRBV4-1	TRBD1	.	TRBJ2-7	CASSQVDRDYEQYF	TGCGCCAGCAGCCAGGTGGACAGGGACTACGAGCAGTACTTC
TRBV5-5	.	once	TRBJ2-3	CASSLAQGPLTDTQYF	TGTGCCAGCAGCTTGGCACAGGGCCCCCTCACAGATACGCAGTATTTT
TRBV21-1	.	.	TRBJ2-2	CASSKQREGFTGELFF	TGTGCCAGCAGCAAACAGCGGGAGGGCTTCACCGGGGAGCTGTTTTTT
TRBV6-6	TRBD1	.	TRBJ1-4	CASSFSGTGAEKLFF	TGTGCCAGCAGTTTTTCGGGGACAGGGGCTGAAAAACTGTTTTTT
TRBV21-1	.	.	TRBJ2-7	CASPGIPFSYEQYF	TGTGCCAGCCCGGGCATCCCCTTCTCCTACGAGCAGTACTTC